The clone carrying this T cell receptor (beta chain) came up a few times. The entry originates in a study of human T cells and chemical hapten exposure. In the authors' methods: The number of TCRs in each sample had a median of approximately 90,000 and spanned about 20,000 to 700,000. Each CDR3 protein is one row after TCRdb ran MiXCR on the RACE reads. The V and J calls follow TCRdb's processing rather than the paper's. The repertoire holds a few hundred thousand distinct CDR3 sequences, around 5.5% seen once, with approximately 8.2% in the top ten. Documented time point: pre-sensitization, week 0. Treatment here: therapeutic diphenylcyclopropenone sensitization with weekly scalp DPC. Germline CDR1 and CDR2: SGHAT and FQDESV (reference sequence). After removal of 5 bases from V and 5 bases from J, the junction contained 8 bases not matched to a gene. This CDR3 has 15 amino acids.

Source: whole blood, taken in connection with sensitization to the hapten diphenylcyclopropenone (DPC). This receptor was identified in a young woman with alopecia areata. Some clones in this sample may be carry-over from other donors' samples. This chain links TRBV11-1 with TRBJ2-3; 9 bases are a match to TRBD1. Here the CDR3 reads CASSPGQGRLDTQYF. The CDR3 bases are TGTGCCAGCAGCCCCGGACAGGGGCGCCTAGATACGCAGTATTTT.